A single T cell receptor (beta chain) is shown here with its context. This record belongs to a study of PD-L1 blockade in urothelial cancer. Time point of the sample: pretreatment peripheral blood. CDR1 and CDR2 from the germline V gene are SSHAT and FNYEAQ (reference sequence). The ends were cut back, 5 bases at V and 6 bases at J, with 19 bases in the middle. This CDR3 region has 16 residues. TCRdb's table, derived via immunoSEQ multiplex PCR, lists solely in-frame clones and lacks some. Altogether about 87,000 clones are present, 89% being singletons, with the ten largest covering 0.97%. The material sequenced was PBMCs, taken around atezolizumab (anti-PD-L1) treatment. The TCR originated in an elderly woman with urothelial cancer. V and J are TRBV7-7 and TRBJ2-2; possibly TRBD2 for D (5 bases). CDR3 nucleotides: TGTGCCAGCAGCCTTAGGAGAGCGGAGAGTGCCGGGGAGCTGTTTTTT. Amino acid sequence: CASSLRRAESAGELFF.